This TCR beta chain was sequenced for a study of blood T cell repertoires in COVID-19. For the study at large: Samples representing acute and convalescent COVID-19 were sourced from the United States, Italy and Spain. Nucleic acid was either cDNA or gDNA, and it came from T cells, B-cell-depleted T cells, or PBMCs.

Per germline, CDR1 SGHRS and CDR2 YFSETQ. V lost 2 bases, J lost 2 bases, and 11 bases lay in between. The CDR3 extends over 15 amino acids. Original processing methods: Reference gene primer amplification gave estimated nucleated cell counts. Repertoires were generated with immunoSEQ multiplex PCR, while TCRdb's copy carries only in-frame clones and drops some. That table gives V, J and clone size, and the DNA gave D and trimming. Counted here are about 230,000 clones, around four fifths occurring once; the ten biggest clones make up roughly 2.7%. This clone was counted a few times. Sequenced sample: peripheral blood. This chain connects TRBV5-1 to TRBJ1-3, with a weak D call TRBD1 (6 bases). The TCR sequence derives from a woman between 65 and 79 years old with active or convalescent COVID-19. The CDR3 loop is CASSLWGLPGNTIYF. The DNA of the CDR3 is TGCGCCAGCAGCTTATGGGGGCTACCTGGAAACACCATATATTTT.